Shown below are 6 T cell receptor beta chains from a single sample sequenced in a study of OX40 agonist ivuxolimab in advanced cancers. Method: immunoSEQ multiplex PCR; TCRdb's copy keeps in-frame clones and lacks some. The table includes 48,000 or so clones, about 90% detected once. Sample: CD4+ or CD8+ T cells sorted from blood, taken in a trial of the OX40 agonist ivuxolimab. These receptors were collected from an adult with an advanced solid tumor such as melanoma, head and neck, liver or kidney cancer.

The rearrangement uses TRBV6-5 and TRBJ2-3, with TRBD2 identical over 8 bases. The CDR3 runs 14 residues. The germline V gene has CDR1 MNHEY and CDR2 SVGAGI. The J segment lost 3 bases and the V segment lost 4 bases, leaving 3 bases of the junction unmatched. Here the CDR3 reads CASSLLAGTDTQYF. The CDR3 DNA follows: TGTGCCAGCAGTTTATTAGCGGGGACAGATACGCAGTATTTT.

This chain joins TRBV28 and TRBJ1-1; a weak D match, TRBD1 (6 bases). The CDR3 is 16 residues long. V was trimmed by 5 bases and J by 0 bases, leaving 16 bases between them. Germline V gene sequence: CDR1 MDHEN, CDR2 SYDVKM. CDR3 bases: TGTGCCAGCAGTCCACGGGACAAACGACTGAACACTGAAGCTTTCTTT. This translates into CASSPRDKRLNTEAFF.

The chain is built from TRBV2 and TRBJ2-1; 10 nucleotides align to TRBD1. The trim removed 3 bases at V and 6 bases at J, leaving 2 bases unmatched. CDR1 is SNHLY, CDR2 FYNNEI, per germline. The CDR3 spans 14 residues. CDR3: CASSDRTGGNEQFF. The CDR3 coding sequence is TGTGCCAGCAGTGACAGGACAGGGGGCAATGAGCAGTTCTTC.

The CDR3 spells CASRGGEQDSPLHF. The CDR3 nucleotides read TGTGCCAGCAGGGGCGGGGAGCAGGATTCACCCCTCCACTTT. The V gene is TRBV25-1, the J gene TRBJ1-6; no clear D. This CDR3 is 14 amino acids long. V was clipped by 6 bases and J by 8 bases, with 14 bases between them. The germline V gene encodes CDR1 MGHDK and CDR2 SYGVNS.

This chain uses TRBV27 with TRBJ2-3; 7 bases are shared with TRBD2. This CDR3 spans 15 amino acids. Trimming cost V 0 bases and J 1 base; bases outside gene matches: 1. CDR1 MNHEY and CDR2 SMNVEV come from the germline V gene (reference sequence). The CDR3 here is CASSLSTSGTDTQYF. In nucleotides, the CDR3 is TGTGCCAGCAGTTTATCAACTAGCGGCACAGATACGCAGTATTTT.

The rearrangement joins TRBV18 to TRBJ1-3; D gene uncertain. Trimming took off 3 bases at V and 8 bases at J, with 5 bases between the two ends. The germline CDR1 and CDR2 sequences are KGHSH and LQKENI. The CDR3 sequence is 11 residues long. The DNA of the CDR3 is TGTGCCAGCTCACCTCTATACACCATATATTTT. Translation: CASSPLYTIYF. Full variable domain (missing parts from reference TRBV18 and TRBJ1-3): NAGVMQNPRHLVRRRGQEARLRCSPMKGHSHVYWYRQLPEEGLKFMVYLQKENIIDESGMPKERFSAEFPKEGPSILRIQQVVRGDSAAYFCASSPLYTIYFGEGSWLTVV.